This passage covers 31 T cell receptor beta chains from one sample sequenced in a study of beta chain features in type 1 diabetes. The investigators reverse transcribed all of the isolated RNA, so they sequenced expressed TCRB transcripts. Generated by immunoSEQ multiplex PCR, the TCRdb table keeps only in-frame clones and is missing some. This table holds about 900,000 clones, roughly 17% found once. The sample consisted of naive CD4+ T cells from blood. The receptors come from a young woman in good health.

This clone was seen a handful of times. The chain links TRBV6-5 to TRBJ2-7; 7 bases align to TRBD1. Germline assignment: CDR1 MNHEY and CDR2 SVGAGI. The CDR3 is made up of 13 amino acids. V was pared by 5 bases and J by 4 bases, with 5 bases of the junction left unmatched. The CDR3 sequence is CASSRDSQYEQYF. DNA of the CDR3: TGTGCCAGCAGTCGGGACAGTCAATACGAGCAGTACTTC.

V gene TRBV11-2 combines with J gene TRBJ2-3; D gene unclear. The CDR3 totals 16 residues. The V end was cut by 3 bases, the J end by 2 bases, with 15 bases between. CDR1 SGHAT and CDR2 FQNNGV come from the germline V gene. Here the CDR3 reads CASSLNVDRYTDTQYF. DNA of the CDR3: TGTGCCAGCAGCTTGAACGTTGACCGGTACACAGATACGCAGTATTTT.

The gene calls are TRBV6-5 and TRBJ1-1; maybe TRBD1 (6 bases). The CDR3 consists of 14 residues. Germline CDR1 MNHEY, CDR2 SVGAGI. Trimming left V 8 bases short and J 3 bases short, with 16 bases between. CDR3 coding DNA: TGTGCCAGCGCGGGGTTGGACAGTTACACTGAAGCTTTCTTT. Amino acid sequence: CASAGLDSYTEAFF.

The V and J genes are TRBV7-2 and TRBJ2-1; 10 bases match TRBD1. V lost 5 bases and J lost 0; bases outside the gene matches: 4. Per germline, CDR1 SGHTA and CDR2 FQGNSA. CDR3 length equals 16 residues. CDR3 residues: CASSAGQGGSYNEQFF. The CDR3, as DNA: TGTGCCAGCAGCGCAGGACAGGGGGGCTCCTACAATGAGCAGTTCTTC.

In regard to this clone: Other DNA sequences within the sample encode an identical CDR3. The chain employs TRBV28 and TRBJ2-7; D is undetermined. This CDR3 spans 12 amino acids. V lost 3 bases, J lost 2 bases, and 5 bases lay in between. Germline V gene lookup returns CDR1 MDHEN and CDR2 SYDVKM. The CDR3 sequence: CASSLYPYEQYF. CDR3 nucleotide sequence: TGTGCCAGCAGTTTGTATCCCTACGAGCAGTACTTC.

The rearrangement uses TRBV5-1 and TRBJ2-1; 9 positions agree with TRBD1. The CDR3 has 15 amino acids. From germline, CDR1 is SGHRS and CDR2 YFSETQ. With V trimmed by 4 bases and J by 3 bases, 5 bases remained unmatched. Here the CDR3 reads CASSLDRGRYNEQFF. The CDR3 DNA reads TGCGCCAGCAGCCTGGACAGGGGACGCTACAATGAGCAGTTCTTC.

This chain joins TRBV25-1 and TRBJ1-1; TRBD1 is a possible D gene (5 bases). Germline CDR1 MGHDK, CDR2 SYGVNS. The CDR3 is made up of 15 amino acids. V lost 4 bases, J lost 0 bases, and 12 bases lay in between. The DNA of the CDR3 is TGTGCCAGCAGTGCTCTAGGGGTCATGAACACTGAAGCTTTCTTT. This gives the protein CASSALGVMNTEAFF.

This clone showed up just a few times. The genes are TRBV29-1 and TRBJ1-4; 9 bases agree with TRBD1. V was pared by 4 bases and J by 8 bases, with 11 bases of the junction left unmatched. Germline loops: CDR1 SQVTM, CDR2 ANQGSEA. CDR3 size: 15 residues. DNA of the CDR3: TGCAGCGTTGTCCTCCACGGGACAGGGAGGGAAAAACTGTTTTTT. Translating it yields CSVVLHGTGREKLFF.

The J gene is TRBJ2-2, the V gene TRBV20-1; D remains unclear. Germline CDR1 is DFQATT and CDR2 is SNEGSKA (reference sequence). Trimming pared 4 bases from V and 5 bases from J, leaving 5 bases between. There are 11 residues in the CDR3. The CDR3 spells CSAKRTGELFF. The DNA of the CDR3 is TGCAGTGCTAAAAGGACCGGGGAGCTGTTTTTT.

This clone was detected only a few times. The chain links TRBV7-9 to TRBJ1-5; possible D gene TRBD1, 6 bases. Germline-derived CDR1 and CDR2 are SEHNR and FQNEAQ (reference sequence). CDR3 size: 14 residues. V lost 5 bases and J 4 bases, leaving 12 bases between the germline ends. CDR3 residues: CASSPDRRNQPQHF. The CDR3 region has the DNA TGTGCCAGCAGCCCCGACAGGCGGAATCAGCCCCAGCATTTT.

A few counts support this clone. The V gene is TRBV7-9, the J gene TRBJ2-3; unclear D gene. This CDR3 has 12 residues. The V end was cut by 5 bases, the J end by 2 bases, with 5 bases between. Germline V gene lookup returns CDR1 SEHNR and CDR2 FQNEAQ (reference sequence). The CDR3 DNA reads TGTGCCAGCAGCATAAACACAGATACGCAGTATTTT. As protein: CASSINTDTQYF.

The CDR3 sequence is CASSYSKSNQPQHF. The DNA of the CDR3 is TGTGCCAGCAGTTACTCCAAGAGCAATCAGCCCCAGCATTTT. The chain recombines TRBV6-6 with TRBJ1-5; no definite D call. CDR3 length: 14 residues. Trimming shortened V by 0 bases and J by 1 base, and 4 bases separated the two germline ends. Per the germline V gene, CDR1 is MNHNY and CDR2 is SVGAGI (reference sequence).

In this sample, this clone turned up once. J is TRBJ1-5 and V is TRBV6-5; tentative D call: TRBD1 (6 bases). The V and J ends lost 5 bases and 3 bases respectively, with 14 bases between them. CDR3 size: 15 residues. CDR1 and CDR2 from the germline V gene are MNHEY and SVGAGI. CDR3: CASSNRAHSNQPQHF. CDR3 coding DNA: TGTGCCAGCAGTAACAGGGCCCATTCCAATCAGCCCCAGCATTTT.

This chain's CDR3 is CASSPLAGGLWDTQYF. As DNA, the CDR3 is TGTGCCAGCAGCCCACTAGCGGGAGGGCTTTGGGATACGCAGTATTTT. This chain joins TRBV7-9 and TRBJ2-3; 13 nucleotides align to TRBD2. Germline V CDR1 and CDR2: SEHNR, FQNEAQ (reference sequence). V gave up 5 bases and J gave up 6 bases; unmatched junction bases: 8. CDR3 length: 16 residues.

J is TRBJ2-2 and V is TRBV29-1; 9 nucleotides line up with TRBD1. The length of the CDR3 is 14 residues. Germline V gene data show CDR1 as SQVTM and CDR2 as ANQGSEA. J gave up 6 bases and V 5 bases, and 7 bases lay outside the gene matches. The DNA for the CDR3 is TGCAGCGTTCTCCGGGACAGGGTCCCCGGGGAGCTGTTTTTT. This translates into CSVLRDRVPGELFF.

The CDR3 here is CASSQGQGVWETQYF. The CDR3 coding sequence is TGCGCCAGCAGCCAAGGACAGGGGGTGTGGGAGACCCAGTACTTC. The V gene is TRBV4-3, the J gene TRBJ2-5; 9 bases match TRBD1. The CDR3 totals 15 residues. With 1 base clipped from V and 5 bases from J, the junction kept 5 bases outside the gene matches. Germline CDR1 and CDR2: LGHNA and YSLEER.

This clone was seen a few times. The chain recombines TRBV4-2 with TRBJ1-4, with 10 bases matching TRBD1. Germline CDR1 and CDR2: LGHNA and YNFKEQ. The CDR3 runs to 15 residues. The trim removed 4 bases at V and 5 bases at J, leaving 4 bases unmatched. CDR3 DNA sequence: TGTGCCAGCAGCCGACAGGGGGCCAACAATGAAAAACTGTTTTTT. Translated: CASSRQGANNEKLFF.

This clone has just a few counts. The chain is built from TRBV15 and TRBJ1-5; perhaps TRBD1 as D (5 bases). The ends were cut back, 0 bases at V and 3 bases at J, with 9 bases in the middle. The CDR3 length is 15 residues. Germline V gene sequence: CDR1 LNHNV, CDR2 YYDKDF (reference sequence). The DNA of the CDR3 is TGTGCCACCAGCAGAGATCCAGGGTCCAATCAGCCCCAGCATTTT. Its translation: CATSRDPGSNQPQHF.

In this sample, this clone turned up a few times. The chain recombines TRBV28 with TRBJ2-3, with 8 bases identical to TRBD1. Germline trimming cut 3 bases from V and 1 base from J; bases unmatched to any gene: 3. Germline V gene data show CDR1 as MDHEN and CDR2 as SYDVKM. The CDR3 contains 15 residues. This CDR3 is CASSFTGQGTDTQYF. DNA of the CDR3: TGTGCCAGCAGTTTTACGGGACAGGGCACAGATACGCAGTATTTT.

A few counts support this clone. The chain carries TRBV2 and TRBJ1-5; D is uncertain. The CDR3 extends over 15 amino acids. Trimming pared 4 bases from V and 4 bases from J, leaving 14 bases between. Germline CDR1 reads SNHLY; CDR2 reads FYNNEI. CDR3 DNA: TGTGCCAGCAGTGTCCAGGATTCTGGAAATCAGCCCCAGCATTTT. Protein: CASSVQDSGNQPQHF.

The sample holds a few counts of this clone. The chain uses TRBV18 and TRBJ1-4; 10 bases are a match to TRBD1. Germline CDR1 reads KGHSH; CDR2 reads LQKENI. Trimming cost V 0 bases and J 8 bases; bases outside gene matches: 6. The CDR3 consists of 16 residues. The CDR3 DNA reads as TGTGCCAGCTCACCACCAAGTCGGGACAGGGGCGAAAAACTGTTTTTT. This translates into CASSPPSRDRGEKLFF.

This clone appeared a few times. This sequence joins TRBV7-9 and TRBJ2-5, with TRBD2 matching 9 bases. The CDR3 totals 16 residues. CDR1 SEHNR and CDR2 FQNEAQ come from the germline V gene (reference sequence). V dropped 6 bases and J dropped 5; count of bases not matched to a gene: 13. CDR3 loop: CASSSRSGSLAETQYF. The CDR3 DNA is TGTGCCAGCAGTTCACGTAGCGGGAGTCTCGCGGAGACCCAGTACTTC.

The V gene is TRBV7-3, the J gene TRBJ2-7; D is unresolved. The CDR3 has 15 residues. CDR1 and CDR2 (germline): SGHTA, FQGTGA. Between the trimmed V and J ends, which lost 4 bases and 3 bases, there was a span of 16 bases. The CDR3 DNA follows: TGTGCCAGCAGCTCGAAGAGTCTCACTTACTACGAGCAGTACTTC. As protein: CASSSKSLTYYEQYF.

This clone was recorded a few times. This sequence joins TRBV6-1 and TRBJ2-7, with 9 bases matching TRBD2. With 10 bases clipped from V and 7 bases from J, the junction kept 17 bases outside the gene matches. CDR1 is MNHNS and CDR2 is SASEGT in the germline V gene. The CDR3 runs 15 residues. The CDR3 region has the DNA TGTGCCATCGATAGAGCGGGAGGTAGTCCGGGGGAGCAGTACTTC. Protein product: CAIDRAGGSPGEQYF.

On this clone: Other nucleotide sequences from this sample produce the same CDR3. This chain joins TRBV20-1 and TRBJ1-2, with D maybe TRBD1 (5 bases). Germline V lookup: CDR1 DFQATT, CDR2 SNEGSKA (reference sequence). Deletions cut 2 bases from V and 5 bases from J, with 6 bases between. This CDR3 comprises 11 residues. CDR3 residues: CSARRTYGYTF. The CDR3 DNA follows: TGCAGTGCTAGAAGGACATATGGCTACACCTTC.

The table lists this clone with a few counts. The chain employs TRBV6-5 and TRBJ1-2; no firm D call. Germline assignment: CDR1 MNHEY and CDR2 SVGAGI. This CDR3 is built from 14 residues. The V gene lost 2 bases and the J gene lost 0 bases, with 7 bases spanning the gap. The CDR3 reads CASSYAQANYGYTF. The DNA for the CDR3 is TGTGCCAGCAGTTACGCGCAGGCTAACTATGGCTACACCTTC.

The chain combines TRBV5-8 with TRBJ2-7, with 9 bases lining up with TRBD1. The V gene's germline CDR1 is SGHTS and CDR2 YDEGEE. The CDR3 is 17 residues long. J lost 5 bases, V lost 5 bases, and 17 bases had no gene match. The CDR3 spells CASRFDPGQGVFNEQYF. CDR3 bases: TGTGCCAGCAGATTCGATCCGGGACAGGGTGTCTTCAACGAGCAGTACTTC.

The chain joins TRBV4-2 to TRBJ1-2; D ambiguous. The V gene lost 6 bases and the J gene lost 8 bases, with 16 bases spanning the gap. CDR1 and CDR2 (germline): LGHNA, YNFKEQ. CDR3 length: 13 residues. The CDR3 protein is CASSRMAPEGYTF. The CDR3, as DNA: TGTGCCAGCAGTCGTATGGCGCCGGAGGGCTACACCTTC.

The CDR3 DNA reads as TGTGCCAGCAGCGGCGGGAGGGCAACGAACAATGAGCAGTTCTTC. It encodes CASSGGRATNNEQFF. This chain links TRBV7-2 with TRBJ2-1; 9 bases line up with TRBD2. The CDR3 extends over 15 amino acids. Trimming took 5 bases from V and 5 from J; bases not matched to a gene: 7. Germline V gene data show CDR1 as SGHTA and CDR2 as FQGNSA.

The V and J genes are TRBV15 and TRBJ2-2; D perhaps matches TRBD1 (5 bases). Germline loops: CDR1 LNHNV, CDR2 YYDKDF (reference sequence). The CDR3 has 14 residues. The V end lost 5 bases, the J end lost 0 bases, and 7 bases lay between the germline ends. Here the CDR3 DNA reads TGTGCCACCAGCGCCAGGGCGAACACCGGGGAGCTGTTTTTT. This gives the protein CATSARANTGELFF.

This clone turned up a few times. This chain joins TRBV5-6 and TRBJ2-1, with D uncertain. Trimming removed 2 bases at V and 0 bases at J, with 9 bases between. Germline CDR1 and CDR2: SGHDT and YYEEEE. This CDR3 spans 15 amino acids. The chain's CDR3 is CASSFSDISYNEQFF. For the CDR3, the DNA is TGTGCCAGCAGCTTTTCCGATATCTCCTACAATGAGCAGTTCTTC.